The 13 T cell receptor beta chains below were found in one sample sequenced in a study of blood T cell repertoires in COVID-19. Assay used: immunoSEQ multiplex PCR; TCRdb lists only in-frame clones, some missing. Of some 150,000 clones listed, around 86% are singletons. Sample: peripheral blood. The receptors here all came from a human donor in a cohort sampled during active COVID-19.

CDR3 DNA: TGTGCCAGCAGCTGGGACAGGCTAGGGGAGTATGGCTACACCTTC. Amino acid sequence: CASSWDRLGEYGYTF. This chain uses TRBV7-8 with TRBJ1-2; 8 bases line up with TRBD1. The J segment lost 5 bases and the V segment lost 4 bases, leaving 9 bases of the junction unmatched. Germline CDR1 reads SGHVS; CDR2 reads FQNEAQ. This CDR3 is 15 amino acids long.

The chain has TRBV11-2 and TRBJ2-6; D not resolved. Germline loops: CDR1 SGHAT, CDR2 FQNNGV. With 0 bases removed from V and 3 bases from J, the gap between germline ends came to 9 bases. The CDR3 extends over 16 amino acids. The CDR3 is CASSLDPQFGANVLTF. CDR3 nucleotide sequence: TGTGCCAGCAGCTTAGATCCCCAGTTTGGGGCCAACGTCCTGACTTTC.

This rearrangement joins TRBV10-2 to TRBJ2-4; 9 bases match TRBD1. The germline gives CDR1 WSHSY, CDR2 SAAADI. The V gene end was trimmed by 2 bases and the J gene end by 7 bases; junction bases not matched to a gene: 3. The CDR3 covers 14 residues. The CDR3 DNA reads as TGCGCCAGCAGTGAGGTGGGACAGGGTAACATTCAGTACTTC. Encoded protein: CASSEVGQGNIQYF.

This sequence joins TRBV28 and TRBJ2-1, with D perhaps TRBD2 (6 bases). The CDR3 contains 18 residues. Trimming pared 6 bases from V and 0 bases from J, leaving 21 bases between. Germline values: CDR1 MDHEN, CDR2 SYDVKM. The CDR3 loop is CASSRRVGPQLSYNEQFF. The CDR3 bases are TGTGCCAGCAGCCGGAGGGTGGGGCCCCAACTCTCCTACAATGAGCAGTTCTTC. Combining the CDR3 with reference TRBV28 and TRBJ2-1 gives the whole variable domain DVKVTQSSRYLVKRTGEKVFLECVQDMDHENMFWYRQDPGLGLRLIYFSYDVKMKEKGDIPEGYSVSREKKERFSLILESASTNQTSMYLCASSRRVGPQLSYNEQFFGPGTRLTVL.

The V call is TRBV7-8, the J call TRBJ2-3; D gene unclear. Trimming took 3 bases from V and 2 from J, leaving 9 bases between them. The CDR3 sequence is 14 residues long. Germline V CDR1 and CDR2: SGHVS, FQNEAQ. DNA of the CDR3: TGTGCCAGCAGCTTCCATGCTAACACAGATACGCAGTATTTT. This translates into CASSFHANTDTQYF.

The chain uses TRBV5-4 and TRBJ2-5, with 14 bases fitting TRBD2. Unmatched junction bases numbered 8, after V lost 3 bases and J lost 7 bases. Per germline, CDR1 SGHNT and CDR2 YYREEE (reference sequence). This CDR3 region has 16 residues. This CDR3 is CASSSGLAGGRGTQYF. The CDR3 coding sequence is TGTGCCAGCAGCTCCGGACTAGCGGGGGGCCGCGGGACCCAGTACTTC.

The rearrangement joins TRBV27 to TRBJ2-7, with TRBD1 matching over 12 bases. CDR3 size: 15 residues. V lost 5 bases to trimming and J lost 5 bases; unmatched junction nucleotides: 7. CDR1 and CDR2 (germline): MNHEY, SMNVEV (reference sequence). CDR3 sequence reads: CASSPTGQGAHEQYF. DNA for the CDR3: TGTGCCAGCAGTCCCACGGGACAGGGGGCTCACGAGCAGTACTTC.

CDR3 sequence reads: CASGLFGTADTEAFF. For the CDR3, the DNA is TGTGCCAGCGGCCTTTTCGGGACAGCCGATACTGAAGCTTTCTTT. The chain carries TRBV28 and TRBJ1-1, with 7 positions matching TRBD1. With 8 bases clipped from V and 5 bases from J, the junction kept 14 bases outside the gene matches. Germline V gives CDR1 MDHEN, CDR2 SYDVKM. The CDR3 extends over 15 amino acids.

The V and J genes are TRBV25-1 and TRBJ2-3, with 7 bases aligning to TRBD1. Germline CDR1 and CDR2: MGHDK and SYGVNS. The length of the CDR3 is 14 residues. Unmatched junction bases numbered 5, after V lost 4 bases and J lost 4 bases. CDR3 sequence: CASSGRQGSDTQYF. CDR3 coding DNA: TGTGCCAGCAGTGGTCGACAGGGATCAGATACGCAGTATTTT.

CDR3 nucleotides: TGTGCCAGCAGCGGACACTCCTACGAGCAGTACTTC. Translation: CASSGHSYEQYF. The chain recombines TRBV9 with TRBJ2-7; D remains unclear. Trimming took 3 bases from V and 0 from J, leaving 4 bases between them. The CDR3 totals 12 residues. Germline assignment: CDR1 SGDLS and CDR2 YYNGEE.

The chain links TRBV11-2 to TRBJ1-5; perhaps TRBD1 as D (6 bases). The CDR3 length is 15 residues. V gave up 4 bases and J gave up 7 bases, with 17 bases separating them. Per the germline V gene, CDR1 is SGHAT and CDR2 is FQNNGV. As DNA, the CDR3 is TGTGCCAGCAGCTCGGGAGGGGGGGTTGGCCAGCCCCAGCATTTT. This codes for CASSSGGGVGQPQHF.

The gene calls are TRBV30 and TRBJ2-7; 12 bases are a match to TRBD2. The CDR3 contains 13 residues. Germline V gene data show CDR1 as GTSNPN and CDR2 as SVGIG (reference sequence). Losses at the gene ends were 5 bases for V and 4 bases for J; bases not matched to a gene: 3. The CDR3 DNA is TGTGCCTGGTCTAGCGGGAGGGGGTACGAGCAGTACTTC. Its protein product is CAWSSGRGYEQYF.

The rearrangement links TRBV7-9 to TRBJ1-2; 9 nucleotides match TRBD1. V shed 4 bases and J 6 bases; nucleotides not matched to a gene: 9. The V gene's germline CDR1 is SEHNR and CDR2 FQNEAQ (reference sequence). The length of the CDR3 is 15 residues. CDR3 protein: CASSSTGGGRNGYTF. The DNA of the CDR3 is TGTGCCAGCAGCTCAACAGGGGGCGGACGGAATGGCTACACCTTC.